This T cell receptor beta chain is from a study of cytomegalovirus exposure and HLA in healthy donors. On the study more broadly: A prior analysis found 95 million to 140 million unique TCR beta sequences from approximately 200 million T cells. Notes on the study in general: The authors considered a cluster of highly shared sequence variants likely to be a sequencing artifact. Previously analyzed data showed that most TCR beta V segments were productive at a frequency of about 90% or about 30%.

Looked up from germline, CDR1 is SSHAT and CDR2 is FNYEAQ (reference sequence). CDR3 length: 16 residues. Donors had nominal health at sampling but likely had unrecorded immune exposures. PCR amplification relied on 60 Vbeta primers (plus 13 Jbeta primers). TCRdb's copy holds only in-frame clones and misses some; the assay was immunoSEQ multiplex PCR. The top ten hold about 4.2% of the sample, which has 75,000 to 90,000 clones, approximately 75% seen once. As regards this clone: Its antigen is unknown. An end of the junction does not agree with germline; a read error may underlie this.

V usage is TRBV7-7 and J usage is TRBJ2-2; no clear D gene. Specimen: PBMCs. The sequence derives from a man between 60 and 75 years old in good health and CMV-seronegative. The CDR3 bases are TGTGCTAGCAGCAAATCACCGCGCCCCTATTCCGGGGAGCTGTTTTTT. It codes for CASSKSPRPYSGELFF.